Following are 6 T cell receptor beta chains from one sample sequenced in a study of PD-L1 blockade in urothelial cancer. The table came from immunoSEQ multiplex PCR; TCRdb's copy has only in-frame clones and leaves some out. The top ten hold 1.5% to 2% of the sample, which has 90,000 or so clones, around 90% seen once. Described time point: pretreatment peripheral blood. The sequencing used PBMCs, collected around atezolizumab (anti-PD-L1) treatment. All receptors derive from a man aged 55 to 69 with urothelial cancer.

In this sample, this clone turned up once. The chain is built from TRBV5-1 and TRBJ2-3; the match to TRBD2 covers 10 bases. The ends lost 1 base at V and 6 bases at J; junction bases unmatched: 11. CDR3 size: 17 residues. Germline CDR1 SGHRS, CDR2 YFSETQ. CDR3 sequence (DNA): TGCGCCAGCAGCTTGCCACTAGCGGGAATCCAGTCCGATACGCAGTATTTT. Its protein product is CASSLPLAGIQSDTQYF.

The chain uses TRBV7-2 and TRBJ2-2, with 7 bases that match TRBD1. Germline CDR1 and CDR2: SGHTA and FQGNSA. The CDR3 sequence is 15 residues long. V was pared by 5 bases and J by 0 bases, with 3 bases of the junction left unmatched. CDR3 loop: CASSPGTANTGELFF. CDR3 DNA: TGTGCCAGCAGCCCCGGGACAGCGAACACCGGGGAGCTGTTTTTT.

This clone has a single count. The chain uses TRBV18 and TRBJ2-5; 7 bases agree with TRBD1. V trimming: 4 bases; J trimming: 0 bases; junction bases outside the gene matches: 5. Germline V lookup: CDR1 KGHSH, CDR2 LQKENI. This CDR3 is built from 15 residues. This CDR3 reads CASSLEQGYQETQYF. The CDR3 DNA sequence: TGTGCCAGCTCACTCGAACAGGGGTACCAAGAGACCCAGTACTTC.

The chain carries TRBV5-4 and TRBJ1-2; 7 bases match TRBD1. The CDR3 spans 19 residues. With V trimmed by 4 bases and J by 4 bases, 22 bases remained unmatched. Germline loops: CDR1 SGHNT, CDR2 YYREEE (reference sequence). CDR3 loop: CASSAKALGGGGTAYGYTF. CDR3 coding DNA: TGTGCCAGCAGCGCCAAGGCCCTCGGTGGGGGCGGGACAGCCTATGGCTACACCTTC.

CDR3 residues: CASSFIGRGGTEAFF. In DNA, the CDR3 is TGTGCCAGCAGCTTTATTGGCCGAGGGGGCACTGAAGCTTTCTTT. The chain employs TRBV7-9 and TRBJ1-1; maybe TRBD1 (6 bases). CDR1 SEHNR and CDR2 FQNEAQ come from the germline V gene (reference sequence). The V end lost 3 bases, the J end lost 4 bases, and 15 bases lay between the germline ends. The CDR3 is made up of 15 amino acids.

The chain is built from TRBV6-5 and TRBJ1-2; D is possibly TRBD1 (5 bases). The CDR3 runs 15 residues. With 0 bases removed from V and 4 bases from J, the gap between germline ends came to 12 bases. Germline loops: CDR1 MNHEY, CDR2 SVGAGI. CDR3 sequence (DNA): TGTGCCAGCAGTTACTCGCCCCGGGGGGGCTATGGCTACACCTTC. The encoded protein is CASSYSPRGGYGYTF.